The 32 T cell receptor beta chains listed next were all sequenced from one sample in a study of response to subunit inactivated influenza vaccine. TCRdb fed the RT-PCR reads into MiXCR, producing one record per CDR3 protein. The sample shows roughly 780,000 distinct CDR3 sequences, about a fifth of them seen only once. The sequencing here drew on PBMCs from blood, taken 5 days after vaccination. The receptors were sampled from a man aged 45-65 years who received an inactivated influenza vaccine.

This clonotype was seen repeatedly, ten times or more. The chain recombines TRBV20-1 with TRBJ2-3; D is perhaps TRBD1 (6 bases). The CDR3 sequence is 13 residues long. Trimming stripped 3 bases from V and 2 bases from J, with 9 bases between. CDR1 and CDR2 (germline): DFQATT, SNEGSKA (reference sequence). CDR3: CSARRDNTDTQYF. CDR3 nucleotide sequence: TGCAGTGCTAGGAGGGACAACACAGATACGCAGTATTTT.

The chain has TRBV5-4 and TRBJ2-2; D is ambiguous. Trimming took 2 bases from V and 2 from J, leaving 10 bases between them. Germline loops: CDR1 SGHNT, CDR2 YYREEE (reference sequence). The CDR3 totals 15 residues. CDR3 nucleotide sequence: TGTGCCAGCAGCTTAAGTACAGCAAACACCGGGGAGCTGTTTTTT. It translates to CASSLSTANTGELFF.

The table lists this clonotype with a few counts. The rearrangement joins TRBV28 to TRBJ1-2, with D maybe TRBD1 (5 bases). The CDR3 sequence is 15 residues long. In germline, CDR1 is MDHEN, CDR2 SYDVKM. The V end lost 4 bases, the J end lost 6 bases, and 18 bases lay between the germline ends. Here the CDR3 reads CASSSSGRGVHGYTF. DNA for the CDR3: TGTGCCAGCAGTTCATCAGGGCGTGGAGTGCATGGCTACACCTTC.

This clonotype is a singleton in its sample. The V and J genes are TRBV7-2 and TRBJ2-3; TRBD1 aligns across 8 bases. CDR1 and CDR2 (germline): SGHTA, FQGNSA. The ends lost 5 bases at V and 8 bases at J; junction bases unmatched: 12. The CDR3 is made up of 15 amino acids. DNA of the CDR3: TGTGCCAGCAGCCCGCAGGGGGCTCTAACGCGTACGCAGTATTTT. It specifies CASSPQGALTRTQYF.

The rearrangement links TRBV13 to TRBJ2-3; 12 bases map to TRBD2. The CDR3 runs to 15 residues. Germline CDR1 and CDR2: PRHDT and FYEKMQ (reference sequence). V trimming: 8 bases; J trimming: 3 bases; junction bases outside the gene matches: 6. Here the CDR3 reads CASCLAGGRTDTQYF. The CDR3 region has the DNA TGTGCCAGCTGCCTAGCGGGGGGGAGGACAGATACGCAGTATTTT.

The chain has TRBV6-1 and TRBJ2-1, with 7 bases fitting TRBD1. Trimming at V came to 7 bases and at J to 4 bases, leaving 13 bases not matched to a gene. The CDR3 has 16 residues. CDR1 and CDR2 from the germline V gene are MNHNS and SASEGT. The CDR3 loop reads CASTPNFGTVYNEQFF. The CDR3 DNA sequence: TGTGCCAGCACCCCGAATTTCGGGACAGTATACAATGAGCAGTTCTTC.

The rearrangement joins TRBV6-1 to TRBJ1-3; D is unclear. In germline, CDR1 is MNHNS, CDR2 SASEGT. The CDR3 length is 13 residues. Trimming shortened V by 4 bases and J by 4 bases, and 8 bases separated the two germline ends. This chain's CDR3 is CASSGGRGNTIYF. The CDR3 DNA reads TGTGCCAGCAGTGGCGGACGGGGAAACACCATATATTTT.

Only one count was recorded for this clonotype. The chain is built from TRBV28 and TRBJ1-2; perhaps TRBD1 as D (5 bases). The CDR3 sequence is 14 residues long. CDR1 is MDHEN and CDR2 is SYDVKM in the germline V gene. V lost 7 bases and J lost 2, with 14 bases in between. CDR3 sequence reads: CASTSPTANYGYTF. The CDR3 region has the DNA TGTGCCAGCACCTCTCCGACAGCAAACTATGGCTACACCTTC.

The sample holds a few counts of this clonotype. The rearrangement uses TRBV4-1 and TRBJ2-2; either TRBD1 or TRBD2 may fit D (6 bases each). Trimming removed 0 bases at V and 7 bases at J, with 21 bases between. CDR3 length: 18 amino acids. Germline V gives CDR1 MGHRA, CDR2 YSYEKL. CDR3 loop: CASSQEGWRGQDGGELFF. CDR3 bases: TGCGCCAGCAGCCAAGAGGGATGGCGGGGACAAGACGGCGGGGAGCTGTTTTTT.

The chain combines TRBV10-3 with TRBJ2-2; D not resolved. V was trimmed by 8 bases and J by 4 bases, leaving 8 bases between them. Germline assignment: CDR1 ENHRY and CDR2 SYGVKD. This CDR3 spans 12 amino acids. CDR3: CAIDVGTGELFF. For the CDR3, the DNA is TGTGCCATCGACGTCGGCACCGGGGAGCTGTTTTTT.

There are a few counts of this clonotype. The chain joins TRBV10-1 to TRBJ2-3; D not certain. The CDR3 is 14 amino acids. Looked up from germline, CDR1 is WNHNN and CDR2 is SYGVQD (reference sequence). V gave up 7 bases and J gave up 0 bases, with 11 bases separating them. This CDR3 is CASIRQDSTDTQYF. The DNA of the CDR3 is TGCGCCAGCATAAGGCAGGACAGCACAGATACGCAGTATTTT.

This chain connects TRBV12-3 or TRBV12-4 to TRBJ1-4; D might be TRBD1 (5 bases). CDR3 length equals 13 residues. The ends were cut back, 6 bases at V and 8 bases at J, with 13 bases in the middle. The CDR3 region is CASSPTVGEKLFF. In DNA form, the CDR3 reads TGTGCCAGCAGCCCGACAGTGGGGGAAAAACTGTTTTTT.

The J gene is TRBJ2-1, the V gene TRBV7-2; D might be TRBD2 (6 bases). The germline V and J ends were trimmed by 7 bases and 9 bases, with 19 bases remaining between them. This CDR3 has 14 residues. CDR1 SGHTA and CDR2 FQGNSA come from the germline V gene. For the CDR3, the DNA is TGTGCCAGCACGGGCGGGATTGTTAACTCTGAGCAGTTCTTC. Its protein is CASTGGIVNSEQFF.

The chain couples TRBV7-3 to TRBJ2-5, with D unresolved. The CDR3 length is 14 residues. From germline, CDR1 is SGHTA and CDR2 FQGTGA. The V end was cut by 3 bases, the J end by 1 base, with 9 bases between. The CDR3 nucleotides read TGTGCCAGCAGCTTGATGGCGGCCCAAGAGACCCAGTACTTC. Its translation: CASSLMAAQETQYF. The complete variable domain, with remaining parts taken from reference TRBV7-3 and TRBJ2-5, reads GAGVSQTPSNKVTEKGKYVELRCDPISGHTALYWYRQSLGQGPEFLIYFQGTGAADDSGLPNDRFFAVRPEGSVSTLKIQRTERGDSAVYLCASSLMAAQETQYFGPGTRLLVL.

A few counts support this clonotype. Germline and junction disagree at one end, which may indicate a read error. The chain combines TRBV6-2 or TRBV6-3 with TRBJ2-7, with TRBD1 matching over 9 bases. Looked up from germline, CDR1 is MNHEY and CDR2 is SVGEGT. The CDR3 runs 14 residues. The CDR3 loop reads CASRTPGTGTMVHF. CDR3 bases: TGTGCCAGCAGAACTCCCGGGACAGGGACAATGGTGCACTTC.

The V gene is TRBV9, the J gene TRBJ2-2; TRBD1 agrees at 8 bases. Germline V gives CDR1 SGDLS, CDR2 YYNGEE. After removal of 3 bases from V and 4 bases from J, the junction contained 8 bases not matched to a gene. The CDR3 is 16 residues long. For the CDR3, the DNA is TGTGCCAGCAGCGAAACCGGTACAGGGGGCACCGGGGAGCTGTTTTTT. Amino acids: CASSETGTGGTGELFF.

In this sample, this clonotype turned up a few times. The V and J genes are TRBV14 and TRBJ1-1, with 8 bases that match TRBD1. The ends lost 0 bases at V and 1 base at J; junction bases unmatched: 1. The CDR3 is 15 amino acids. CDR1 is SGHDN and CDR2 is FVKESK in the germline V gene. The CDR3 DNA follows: TGTGCCAGCAGCCAAGAACAGGGGGGGAACACTGAAGCTTTCTTT. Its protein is CASSQEQGGNTEAFF.

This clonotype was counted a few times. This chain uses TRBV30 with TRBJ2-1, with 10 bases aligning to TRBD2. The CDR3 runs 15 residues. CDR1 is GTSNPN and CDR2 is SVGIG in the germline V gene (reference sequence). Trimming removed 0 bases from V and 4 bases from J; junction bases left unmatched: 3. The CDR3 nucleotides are TGTGCCTGGAGTGTAAAAGCGGGAGGGTACAATGAGCAGTTCTTC. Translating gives CAWSVKAGGYNEQFF. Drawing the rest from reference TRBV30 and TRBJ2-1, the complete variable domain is SQTIHQWPATLVQPVGSPLSLECTVEGTSNPNLYWYRQAAGRGLQLLFYSVGIGQISSEVPQNLSASRPQDRQFILSSKKLLLSDSGFYLCAWSVKAGGYNEQFFGPGTRLTVL.

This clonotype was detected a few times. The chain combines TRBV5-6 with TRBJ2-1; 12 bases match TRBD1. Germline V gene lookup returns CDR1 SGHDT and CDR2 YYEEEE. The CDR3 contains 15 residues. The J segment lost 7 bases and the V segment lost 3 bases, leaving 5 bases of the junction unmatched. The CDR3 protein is CASSWGQGAGNEQFF. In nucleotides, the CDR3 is TGTGCCAGCAGCTGGGGACAGGGGGCAGGTAATGAGCAGTTCTTC.

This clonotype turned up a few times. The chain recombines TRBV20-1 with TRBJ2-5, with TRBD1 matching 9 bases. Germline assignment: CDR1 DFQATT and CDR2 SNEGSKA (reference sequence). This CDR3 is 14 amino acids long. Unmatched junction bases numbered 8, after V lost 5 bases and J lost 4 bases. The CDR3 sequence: CSASVGTGRETQYF. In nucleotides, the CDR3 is TGCAGTGCTTCCGTCGGGACAGGGAGAGAGACCCAGTACTTC.

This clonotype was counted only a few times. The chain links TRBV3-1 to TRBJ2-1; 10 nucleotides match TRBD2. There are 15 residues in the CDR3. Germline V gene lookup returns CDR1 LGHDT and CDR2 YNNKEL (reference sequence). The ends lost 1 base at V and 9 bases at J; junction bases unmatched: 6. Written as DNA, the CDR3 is TGTGCCAGCAGCCAAGCCAGCGGGGGGGCACGTGAGCAGTTCTTC. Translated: CASSQASGGAREQFF.

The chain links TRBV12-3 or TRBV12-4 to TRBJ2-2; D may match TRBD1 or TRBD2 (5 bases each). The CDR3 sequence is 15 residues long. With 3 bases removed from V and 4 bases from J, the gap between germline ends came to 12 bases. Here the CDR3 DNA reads TGTGCCAGCAGTTTTGAGGGGCGAGGCACCGGGGAGCTGTTTTTT. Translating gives CASSFEGRGTGELFF.

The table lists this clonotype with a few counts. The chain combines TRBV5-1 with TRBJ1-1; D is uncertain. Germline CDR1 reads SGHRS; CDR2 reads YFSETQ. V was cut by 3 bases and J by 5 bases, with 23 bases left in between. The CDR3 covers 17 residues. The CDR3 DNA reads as TGCGCCAGCAGCTCGGGAAACCTAAACCTTCTGAGGACTGAAGCTTTCTTT. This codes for CASSSGNLNLLRTEAFF.

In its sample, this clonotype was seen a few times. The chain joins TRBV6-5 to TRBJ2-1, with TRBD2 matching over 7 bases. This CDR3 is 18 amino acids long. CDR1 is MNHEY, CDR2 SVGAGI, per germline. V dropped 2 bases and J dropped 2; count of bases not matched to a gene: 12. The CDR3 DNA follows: TGTGCCAGCAGTTACGCCAGAAGGGCGGGGGTCACCTACAATGAGCAGTTCTTC. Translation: CASSYARRAGVTYNEQFF.

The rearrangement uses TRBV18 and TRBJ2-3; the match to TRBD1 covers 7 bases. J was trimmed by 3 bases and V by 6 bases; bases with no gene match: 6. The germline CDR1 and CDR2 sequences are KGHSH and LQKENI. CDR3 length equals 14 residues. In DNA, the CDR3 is TGTGCCAGCTCCTCCCAGGGGGTGACAGATACGCAGTATTTT. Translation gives CASSSQGVTDTQYF.

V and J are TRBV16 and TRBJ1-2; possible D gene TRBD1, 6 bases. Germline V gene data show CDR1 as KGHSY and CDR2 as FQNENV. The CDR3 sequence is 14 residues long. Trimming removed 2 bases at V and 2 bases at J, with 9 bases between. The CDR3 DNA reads TGTGCCAGCAGCCAAGGGGGGCAGAACTATGGCTACACCTTC. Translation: CASSQGGQNYGYTF.

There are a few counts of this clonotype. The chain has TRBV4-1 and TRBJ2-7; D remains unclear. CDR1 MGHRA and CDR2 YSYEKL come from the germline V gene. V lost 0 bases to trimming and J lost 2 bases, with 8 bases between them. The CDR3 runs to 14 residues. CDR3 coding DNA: TGCGCCAGCAGCCAAGAGCAGAACGCCTACGAGCAGTACTTC. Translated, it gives CASSQEQNAYEQYF.

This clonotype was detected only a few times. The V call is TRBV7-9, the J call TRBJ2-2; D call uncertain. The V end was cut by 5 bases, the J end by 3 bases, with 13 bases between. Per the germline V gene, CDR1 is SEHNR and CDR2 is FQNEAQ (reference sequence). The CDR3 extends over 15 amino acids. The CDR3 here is CASSPDILHTGELFF. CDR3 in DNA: TGTGCCAGCAGCCCCGACATACTTCACACCGGGGAGCTGTTTTTT.

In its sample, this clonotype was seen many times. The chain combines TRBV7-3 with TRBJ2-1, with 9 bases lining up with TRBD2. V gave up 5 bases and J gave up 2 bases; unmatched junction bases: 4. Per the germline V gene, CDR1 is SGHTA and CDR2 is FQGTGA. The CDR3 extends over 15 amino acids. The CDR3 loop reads CASSPSSGAYNEQFF. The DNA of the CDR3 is TGTGCCAGCAGCCCTTCTAGCGGGGCCTACAATGAGCAGTTCTTC.

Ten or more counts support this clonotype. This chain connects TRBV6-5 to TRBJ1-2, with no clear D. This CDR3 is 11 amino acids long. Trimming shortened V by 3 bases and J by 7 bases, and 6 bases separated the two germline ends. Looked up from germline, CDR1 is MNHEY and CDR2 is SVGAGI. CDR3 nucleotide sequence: TGTGCCAGCAGTTATGGAGGTGGCTACACCTTC. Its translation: CASSYGGGYTF.

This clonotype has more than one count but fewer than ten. The CDR3 sequence is CASSVGSGGGEETQYF. The CDR3 DNA follows: TGTGCCAGCAGCGTAGGTAGCGGGGGCGGAGAAGAGACCCAGTACTTC. This sequence joins TRBV11-2 and TRBJ2-5; 9 bases align to TRBD2. Unmatched junction bases numbered 10, after V lost 5 bases and J lost 3 bases. The CDR3 extends over 16 amino acids. Germline V gives CDR1 SGHAT, CDR2 FQNNGV.

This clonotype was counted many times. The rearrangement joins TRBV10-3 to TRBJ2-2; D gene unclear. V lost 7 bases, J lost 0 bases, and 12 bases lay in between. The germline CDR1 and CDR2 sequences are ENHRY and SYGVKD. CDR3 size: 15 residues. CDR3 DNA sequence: TGTGCCATCAAAAACTCGATCCCGAACACCGGGGAGCTGTTTTTT. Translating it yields CAIKNSIPNTGELFF.